One and the same sample provided the 9 T cell receptor beta chains below, sequenced in a study of regulatory T cells in long-lasting Graves disease. According to the study, TCR beta libraries were built with iRepertoire HTBI primers and CDR3-region Arm-PCR. Using its own MiXCR run on the multiplex PCR reads, TCRdb lists one record per CDR3 protein. The table records hundreds of thousands of distinct CDR3 sequences, roughly 15% of them present only once. Described time point: newly diagnosed GD, antithyroid drugs for less than 3 months. PBMC-extracted RNA yielded the TCR library. Sequences were derived from peripheral blood mononuclear cells (PBMCs), sampled at new diagnosis, from a patient treated with antithyroid drugs. These receptors came from a female donor with Graves disease.

This clonotype was counted at least ten times. CDR3 in DNA: TGTGCCAGCAGCCAAGGACCTCCGGGGCCCCAGCATTTT. Its translation: CASSQGPPGPQHF. The chain combines TRBV4-2 with TRBJ1-5, with D unclear. CDR1 is LGHNA, CDR2 YNFKEQ, per germline. This CDR3 is 13 amino acids long. V was trimmed by 1 base and J by 9 bases, leaving 10 bases between them.

V gene TRBV4-1 combines with J gene TRBJ2-7; D is undetermined. Germline V gene sequence: CDR1 MGHRA, CDR2 YSYEKL. The CDR3 is made up of 17 amino acids. Between the trimmed V and J ends, which lost 0 bases and 4 bases, there was a span of 19 bases. The CDR3 bases are TGCGCCAGCAGCCAAGATTTGCACCAGAATCCAGATTACGAGCAGTACTTC. Amino acid sequence: CASSQDLHQNPDYEQYF.

This clonotype was observed at least ten times. The V call is TRBV6-5, the J call TRBJ1-2; D remains unclear. The V gene lost 2 bases and the J gene lost 2 bases, with 9 bases spanning the gap. Germline V gene lookup returns CDR1 MNHEY and CDR2 SVGAGI. The CDR3 consists of 14 residues. CDR3 coding DNA: TGTGCCAGCAGTTACGCGGGATCAAACTATGGCTACACCTTC. As protein: CASSYAGSNYGYTF.

The chain is built from TRBV4-1 and TRBJ2-6; no clear D gene. V lost 4 bases, J lost 4 bases, and 14 bases lay in between. CDR1 MGHRA and CDR2 YSYEKL come from the germline V gene. The CDR3 extends over 16 amino acids. This chain's CDR3 is CASSPRVSAGANVLTF. The DNA of the CDR3 is TGCGCCAGCAGCCCCCGCGTGTCTGCCGGGGCCAACGTCCTGACTTTC.

At least ten counts were recorded for this clonotype. This chain links TRBV30 with TRBJ2-7; 8 bases align to TRBD2. This CDR3 has 14 amino acids. Trimming cost V 2 bases and J 2 bases; bases outside gene matches: 5. Per the germline V gene, CDR1 is GTSNPN and CDR2 is SVGIG (reference sequence). CDR3 nucleotide sequence: TGTGCCTGGAGTACTAGCGGAGCCACCTACGAGCAGTACTTC. The encoded protein is CAWSTSGATYEQYF.

In regard to this clonotype: Given a far larger clone just one base away, this is likely a sequencing read error. The gene calls are TRBV6-1 and TRBJ2-1; 9 bases align to TRBD1. Trimming at V came to 5 bases and at J to 10 bases, leaving 9 bases not matched to a gene. The CDR3 runs to 14 residues. Germline V gene sequence: CDR1 MNHNS, CDR2 SASEGT. CDR3 loop: CASSRRDRVKEQFF. The CDR3 region has the DNA TGTGCCAGCAGTCGCCGGGACAGGGTCAAGGAGCAGTTCTTC.

This clonotype was counted a few times. The chain has TRBV6-1 and TRBJ1-2; TRBD1 matches 11 bases. CDR3 length: 14 residues. The V and J ends lost 5 bases and 7 bases, in that order; junction bases with no gene match: 6. In germline, CDR1 is MNHNS, CDR2 SASEGT. This chain's CDR3 is CASSPGTGGFGYTF. CDR3 nucleotide sequence: TGTGCCAGCAGTCCCGGGACAGGGGGTTTTGGCTACACCTTC.

The chain is built from TRBV12-3 or TRBV12-4 and TRBJ2-3; 15 nucleotides line up with TRBD2. J gave up 2 bases and V 5 bases, and 14 bases lay outside the gene matches. The CDR3 covers 20 residues. The CDR3 bases are TGTGCCAGCAGTCCGAGGCTTGGACTAGCGGGAGGGTATGACACAGATACGCAGTATTTT. This sequence encodes CASSPRLGLAGGYDTDTQYF.

The chain couples TRBV7-3 to TRBJ2-3; D is tentatively TRBD1 or TRBD2 (6 bases each). CDR1 is SGHTA, CDR2 FQGTGA, per germline. The CDR3 spans 14 residues. With 0 bases removed from V and 4 bases from J, the gap between germline ends came to 8 bases. The CDR3 sequence: CASSLTGGPDTQYF. The CDR3 DNA follows: TGTGCCAGCAGCTTAACGGGGGGCCCAGATACGCAGTATTTT.